This T cell receptor (beta chain) was obtained from a study of blood T cell repertoires in COVID-19 (dated by TCRdb to 2020 to 2022). About the full investigation: Samples covering the acute and convalescent phases of COVID-19 were provided by collaborators in the United States, Italy and Spain. The material from the prospective study consisted of cDNA or gDNA derived from T cells, B-cell-depleted T cells, or PBMCs. The samples were drawn from two sources: the first 160 participants of the ongoing ImmuneRACE study, and 1,000 to 1,500 subjects contributed by 6 global collaborators. Subjects who had been exposed to COVID-19, were actively infected with it, or had recovered from it provided the deeply sampled blood TCRbeta repertoires that made up the dataset. Where available, HLA class I and class II types were taken from metadata supplied by the sample provider and were not determined by assay-based typing. Nearly every sample came with metadata listing a de-identified subject ID, COVID-19 status, age in years and sex. The repertoires were released in a freely available public database intended as a resource for research on the immune response to SARS-CoV-2.

The immunoSEQ Assay, a bias-controlled multiplex PCR, was used to amplify TCRbeta CDR3 regions from genomic DNA. The original pipeline was this. Within the assay, amplification of reference gene primers was used to estimate how many nucleated cells each sample contained. To quantify the absolute abundance of each unique TCRbeta CDR3 rearrangement, sequence reads were collapsed and filtered. For each sample, productive Simpson clonality was calculated as the square root of Simpson's diversity index over productive rearrangements. TCRdb's version of the immuneACCESS table is confined to in-frame rearrangements and falls short of the full clone set. An unresolved V gene accounts for under half of the shortfall where checked; the remainder is of unknown origin. The V and J calls and clone size were taken over from that table, and D and trimming were inferred from the DNA. For this sample the table gives roughly 280,000 clones, of which around 78% were detected only once. The ten largest clonotypes hold about 5% of the sample.

Comments on this clone: The target of this receptor is not known. It is likely a read error, because the conserved phenylalanine at the end of the CDR3 is missing. It is unclear where the CDR3 begins or ends on the DNA, so no DNA is shown, and the CDR3 is as TCRdb lists it.

Samples from volunteer blood donors who had recovered from COVID-19 were contributed by a second Seattle source. The collaborating institutions used their own protocols to collect whole blood in K2EDTA tubes. Collaborator samples were shipped for TCRbeta analysis as frozen whole blood, isolated PBMCs, or DNA extracted from either sample type. The research as a whole found: How much clinical and demographic metadata was included differed by source and by participant, and the metadata was provided uncurated.

This receptor was taken from a man between 60 and 75 years old who had recovered from COVID-19. What was sequenced was peripheral blood.

The CDR3 region has the sequence CASREGGPV. The rearranged chain carries TRBV4-1 and TRBJ1-1. CDR1 and CDR2 were assigned from the germline V gene as MGHRA and YSYEKL. The CDR3 is 9 residues long, counting both termini.